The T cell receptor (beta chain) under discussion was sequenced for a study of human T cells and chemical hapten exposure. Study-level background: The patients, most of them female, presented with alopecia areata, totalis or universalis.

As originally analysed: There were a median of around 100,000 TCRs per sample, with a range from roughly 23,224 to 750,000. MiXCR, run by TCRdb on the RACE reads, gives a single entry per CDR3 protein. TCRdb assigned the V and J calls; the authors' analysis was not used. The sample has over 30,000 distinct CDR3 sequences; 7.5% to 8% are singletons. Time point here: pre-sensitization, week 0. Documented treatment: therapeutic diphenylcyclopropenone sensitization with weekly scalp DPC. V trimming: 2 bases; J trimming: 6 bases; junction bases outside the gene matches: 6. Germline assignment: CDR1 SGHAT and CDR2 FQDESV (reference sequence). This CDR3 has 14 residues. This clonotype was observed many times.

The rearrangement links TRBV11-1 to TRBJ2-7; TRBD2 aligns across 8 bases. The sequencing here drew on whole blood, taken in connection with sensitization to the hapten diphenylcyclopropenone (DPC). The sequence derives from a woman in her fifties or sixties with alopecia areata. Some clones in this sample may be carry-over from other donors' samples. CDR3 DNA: TGTGCCAGCAGCTTACGCGGCGGGAGGAGCGAGCAGTACTTC. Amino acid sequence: CASSLRGGRSEQYF.